This T cell receptor beta chain was recorded in a study of CD8 T cells in ankylosing spondylitis. This CDR3 is built from 17 residues. In germline, CDR1 is DFQATT, CDR2 SNEGSKA (reference sequence). Study results and limitations: Significant enrichment of disease-linked clones was reported in matched ankylosing spondylitis synovial fluid. Clones linked with disease were CD8+ and fairly uncommon in the peripheral blood.

Preparation of TCR beta libraries was done by quantitative 5'-RACE with molecular barcodes. In TCRdb, the 5' RACE reads were re-called with MiXCR into one record per CDR3 protein. This table has roughly 150,000 distinct CDR3 sequences, around a third appearing once. In the case of this clonotype: Its antigen remains unidentified. The junction shows a germline mismatch at one end, possibly a read error.

The sequencing sample was made of synovial fluid, either unsorted or a sorted T cell fraction (not recorded which). The sequence was obtained from a male donor with ankylosing spondylitis. The chain uses TRBV20-1 and TRBJ2-1; no definite D call. CDR3 bases: TGCTGTGCTATCCCGACGTGGGGTTCGTTATCCTACAATGAGCAGTTCTTC. As protein: CCAIPTWGSLSYNEQFF.